This TCR beta chain came from a study of identical twins. V was trimmed by 3 bases and J by 7 bases, leaving 25 bases between them. The CDR3 has 18 residues. Germline V lookup: CDR1 MGHRA, CDR2 YSYEKL. Remarks on this clonotype: Antigen specificity is unknown.

General study points: Out-of-frame TCR alpha sharing observed in monozygotic twins exceeded model estimates. Insertion counts were lower in abundant cord blood beta clonotypes, a trend that memory repertoires did not show.

A universal primer site was incorporated via template switching, and the cDNA contained unique molecular identifiers. Using its own MiXCR run on the 5' RACE reads, TCRdb lists one record per CDR3 protein. This repertoire shows 400,000 to 500,000 distinct CDR3 sequences, over 11% found once; its top ten account for around 0.98%. The same sample was also used in a study of yellow fever vaccine responses in identical twins.

The sequence came from a woman aged 18-29 years in good health. Sample: CD4+ T cells sorted from blood. V usage is TRBV4-1 and J usage is TRBJ2-1; TRBD2 might be the D (5 bases). Written as DNA, the CDR3 is TGCGCCAGCAGCCAGGCTCGGGGATGGGGTGGCCGCGATAATGAGCAGTTCTTC. Protein: CASSQARGWGGRDNEQFF.